Presented here are 3 T cell receptor beta chains from one specimen sequenced in a study of T-cell reconstitution after alpha-beta-depleted transplantation in children. Preparation of the TCRbeta library involved a method that used unique molecular identifiers. One entry per CDR3 protein results from TCRdb running MiXCR on the PCR reads. Of approximately 99,000 distinct CDR3 sequences in the sample, 5% to 7% were seen once. Here the sequenced sample was PBMCs, mostly from graft donor cells, taken 360 days after TCRalphabeta/CD19-depleted stem cell transplant. The receptors here all came from a male patient aged 2 to 9 who had a stem cell transplant for acute lymphoblastic leukemia, so the T cells may come from the graft donor.

The V call is TRBV9, the J call TRBJ1-2; the D gene is possibly TRBD1 (6 bases). This CDR3 contains 16 residues. Germline assignment: CDR1 SGDLS and CDR2 YYNGEE. With 3 bases removed from V and 6 bases from J, the gap between germline ends came to 21 bases. CDR3 sequence: CASSARTDTGRDGYTF. In DNA form, the CDR3 reads TGTGCCAGCAGCGCCCGAACCGATACAGGGAGAGATGGCTACACCTTC.

At least ten counts were recorded for this clonotype. V gene TRBV4-3 combines with J gene TRBJ2-7; 7 bases are a match to TRBD1. Trimming cost V 0 bases and J 2 bases; bases outside gene matches: 7. Germline CDR1 is LGHNA and CDR2 is YSLEER. This CDR3 has 16 amino acids. CDR3 nucleotides: TGCGCCAGCAGCCAAGAAAGGTTCAGGGGGACCTACGAGCAGTACTTC. Translating it yields CASSQERFRGTYEQYF.

This clonotype has more than one count but fewer than ten. The gene calls are TRBV27 and TRBJ1-4; 8 positions agree with TRBD1. The germline V gene encodes CDR1 MNHEY and CDR2 SMNVEV (reference sequence). J lost 5 bases, V lost 5 bases, and 7 bases had no gene match. CDR3 length: 15 amino acids. This CDR3 reads CASSRRDRPNEKLFF. In DNA form, the CDR3 reads TGTGCCAGCAGTCGCCGGGACAGGCCGAATGAAAAACTGTTTTTT.